The present entry profiles one TCR beta chain with its context. Antigen specificity is unknown. Thawed PBMCs were FACS-sorted into unstimulated CD4+CD25+CD127- regulatory T cells, CD4+CD25- non-regulatory cells, CD4 and CD8 cells. Between the trimmed V and J ends, which lost 4 bases and 1 base, there was a span of 8 bases. Germline loops: CDR1 SGHRS, CDR2 YFSETQ. The CDR3 length is 14 residues. This specimen comes from a study of Tregs in tolerant kidney transplant recipients. Overall study results and limits: Tregs expanded with activated donor B cells seemed most donor-specific. In tolerant patients, donor-specific Tregs outgrew total Tregs, suggesting antigen-driven expansion.

Sequenced by immunoSEQ multiplex PCR; TCRdb stores in-frame clones only, minus some. The table lists 14,000 to 15,000 clones, about 82% of them singletons. The chain is built from TRBV5-1 and TRBJ2-2; D perhaps matches TRBD1 (6 bases). The sequence came from a human donor who received a combined kidney and bone marrow transplant. The specimen was Tregs from blood, collected before the transplant. The CDR3 loop is CASSETGNTGELFF. The CDR3 DNA sequence: TGCGCCAGCAGCGAGACAGGGAACACCGGGGAGCTGTTTTTT.